A single sample is the source of the 15 T cell receptor beta chains below, sequenced in a study of response to subunit inactivated influenza vaccine. TCRdb re-called the RT-PCR reads with MiXCR, one entry per CDR3 protein. This table holds hundreds of thousands of distinct CDR3 sequences, about 12% found once. The source material was PBMCs from blood, sampled on the day of vaccination. These receptors all stem from a man aged 45-60 years who received an inactivated influenza vaccine.

This clonotype was detected a few times. The V and J genes are TRBV7-2 and TRBJ2-1, with 8 bases aligning to TRBD2. The V segment lost 3 bases and the J segment 12 bases; nucleotides outside the gene matches: 7. The CDR3 consists of 13 residues. CDR1 is SGHTA and CDR2 is FQGNSA in the germline V gene. In nucleotides, the CDR3 is TGTGCCAGCAGCTTGCAGCGGGGGTTAGGGCAGTTCTTC. This sequence encodes CASSLQRGLGQFF.

The sample holds a few counts of this clonotype. The genes are TRBV20-1 and TRBJ2-1; TRBD1 aligns across 7 bases. This CDR3 comprises 14 residues. Germline CDR1 and CDR2: DFQATT and SNEGSKA (reference sequence). V was pared by 2 bases and J by 7 bases, with 8 bases of the junction left unmatched. The CDR3 DNA is TGCAGTGCTAGAACCGGACAGGTACTGAATGAGCAGTTCTTC. Its translation is CSARTGQVLNEQFF.

CDR3 bases: TGCGCCAGCAGCCCAGATCACTCTGGAAACACCATATATTTT. Translating it yields CASSPDHSGNTIYF. J is TRBJ1-3 and V is TRBV5-1, with D unresolved. Germline V CDR1 and CDR2: SGHRS, YFSETQ. Trimming stripped 4 bases from V and 0 bases from J, with 8 bases between. The CDR3 is made up of 14 amino acids.

This chain uses TRBV3-1 with TRBJ2-5; D is tentatively TRBD1 or TRBD2 (6 bases each). The CDR3 runs 12 residues. CDR1 is LGHDT and CDR2 is YNNKEL in the germline V gene (reference sequence). Trimming took 6 bases from V and 6 from J, leaving 11 bases between them. CDR3 protein: CASREGGKTQYF. CDR3 bases: TGTGCCAGCAGGGAGGGGGGAAAGACCCAGTACTTC.

This clonotype was observed a few times. The chain is built from TRBV18 and TRBJ1-1; no reliable D call. The V gene's germline CDR1 is KGHSH and CDR2 LQKENI. The CDR3 is made up of 14 amino acids. Trimming took 4 bases from V and 1 from J, leaving 10 bases between them. CDR3 coding DNA: TGTGCCAGCTCACGAAATGAAGAGAACACTGAAGCTTTCTTT. Translating it yields CASSRNEENTEAFF.

Only a few counts were recorded for this clonotype. The J gene is TRBJ1-1, the V gene TRBV6-8; D gene uncertain. Germline V gene lookup returns CDR1 MNHGY and CDR2 SAAAGT. V dropped 4 bases and J dropped 11 bases, with 5 bases sitting between them. The CDR3 spans 9 residues. The CDR3, as DNA: TGTGCCAGCAGTTCTCGGGCTTTCTTT. Its protein is CASSSRAFF.

This clonotype was found a few times. The rearrangement links TRBV11-2 to TRBJ2-7; 11 nucleotides agree with TRBD2. Per germline, CDR1 SGHAT and CDR2 FQNNGV. Trimming took 4 bases from V and 4 from J; bases not matched to a gene: 12. The CDR3 is made up of 17 amino acids. The CDR3 protein is CASSSTRTSGSSYEQYF. The DNA for the CDR3 is TGTGCCAGCAGCTCAACTCGAACTAGCGGGAGTTCGTACGAGCAGTACTTC.

This clonotype came up many times. The V and J genes are TRBV20-1 and TRBJ2-2; TRBD2 is a possible D gene (6 bases). V lost 3 bases to trimming and J lost 1 base, with 15 bases between them. CDR3 length: 16 amino acids. Germline V gives CDR1 DFQATT, CDR2 SNEGSKA (reference sequence). The CDR3 spells CSASRRVKRNTGELFF. The CDR3 nucleotides are TGCAGTGCTAGTAGGAGGGTAAAGAGGAACACCGGGGAGCTGTTTTTT.

This clonotype was observed a handful of times. The chain links TRBV11-2 to TRBJ2-5, with 11 bases fitting TRBD2. Germline-derived CDR1 and CDR2 are SGHAT and FQNNGV. V gave up 4 bases and J gave up 0 bases; unmatched junction bases: 1. The CDR3 extends over 15 amino acids. CDR3 sequence (DNA): TGTGCCAGCAGCTGGACTAGCGGGTACCAAGAGACCCAGTACTTC. Its protein is CASSWTSGYQETQYF.

The genes are TRBV4-2 and TRBJ1-2; 9 bases align to TRBD1. The length of the CDR3 is 16 residues. After removal of 1 base from V and 5 bases from J, the junction contained 8 bases not matched to a gene. Germline V gene data show CDR1 as LGHNA and CDR2 as YNFKEQ. CDR3 sequence reads: CASSQVSDRGRYGYTF. DNA for the CDR3: TGTGCCAGCAGCCAAGTTTCGGACAGGGGAAGGTATGGCTACACCTTC.

This clonotype was seen ten or more times. The V and J genes are TRBV4-3 and TRBJ2-1; 10 nucleotides match TRBD2. The germline V gene has CDR1 LGHNA and CDR2 YSLEER. The CDR3 is made up of 16 amino acids. Trimming cost V 0 bases and J 9 bases; bases outside gene matches: 8. CDR3 sequence (DNA): TGCGCCAGCAGCCAAGAGCTAGCTAGCGGGAGCGGTGAGCAGTTCTTC. Translating it yields CASSQELASGSGEQFF.

The chain links TRBV30 to TRBJ1-1; D remains unclear. The CDR3 consists of 14 residues. Germline V gene lookup returns CDR1 GTSNPN and CDR2 SVGIG (reference sequence). Trimming removed 5 bases from V and 3 bases from J, with 16 bases in between. The CDR3 loop is CAWAPAPRDTEAFF. Written as DNA, the CDR3 is TGTGCCTGGGCCCCCGCCCCGAGGGACACTGAAGCTTTCTTT.

For this clonotype: At one of its ends the junction is not consistent with the germline gene, which may arise from a read error. The rearrangement uses TRBV14 and TRBJ2-1; tentatively, D is TRBD2 (5 bases). Looked up from germline, CDR1 is SGHDN and CDR2 is FVKESK. The CDR3 consists of 14 residues. This CDR3 reads CANSFRTVNNEQFF. The CDR3 nucleotides read TGTGCCAACAGCTTTAGGACTGTCAACAATGAGCAGTTCTTC.

This clonotype was observed at least ten times. The chain recombines TRBV20-1 with TRBJ1-2; TRBD1 agrees at 7 bases. Germline CDR1 is DFQATT and CDR2 is SNEGSKA (reference sequence). The CDR3 spans 14 residues. The trim removed 3 bases at V and 5 bases at J, leaving 9 bases unmatched. CDR3 sequence: CSARGIQGKYGYTF. CDR3 bases: TGCAGTGCTAGGGGAATACAGGGGAAATATGGCTACACCTTC.

V gene TRBV5-8 combines with J gene TRBJ1-2; the D is unclear. The V and J ends lost 2 bases and 4 bases respectively, with 3 bases between them. CDR3 size: 11 residues. Germline V gene sequence: CDR1 SGHTS, CDR2 YDEGEE. The CDR3 reads CASSFLYGYTF. Here the CDR3 DNA reads TGTGCCAGCAGCTTCCTCTATGGCTACACCTTC.